This T cell receptor (beta chain) was recovered during a study of blood T cell repertoires in COVID-19. Study-level information: COVID-19 samples collected from the United States, Italy and Spain covered acute and convalescent phases.

The data were produced by immunoSEQ multiplex PCR, yet TCRdb's version contains in-frame clones alone and is incomplete. Of some 220,000 clones listed, more than 80% are singletons. V shed 0 bases, J shed 8 bases, and the junction held 9 bases outside the gene matches. Germline CDR1 reads MDHEN; CDR2 reads SYDVKM. The CDR3 is 16 amino acids. The material sequenced was peripheral blood. The receptor was derived from a human donor in a cohort sampled during active COVID-19. This rearrangement joins TRBV28 to TRBJ2-4, with 8 nucleotides matching TRBD1. CDR3 nucleotides: TGTGCCAGCAGTTTATGGGATGGGCAGGGGGCTTACATTCAGTACTTC. It specifies CASSLWDGQGAYIQYF.